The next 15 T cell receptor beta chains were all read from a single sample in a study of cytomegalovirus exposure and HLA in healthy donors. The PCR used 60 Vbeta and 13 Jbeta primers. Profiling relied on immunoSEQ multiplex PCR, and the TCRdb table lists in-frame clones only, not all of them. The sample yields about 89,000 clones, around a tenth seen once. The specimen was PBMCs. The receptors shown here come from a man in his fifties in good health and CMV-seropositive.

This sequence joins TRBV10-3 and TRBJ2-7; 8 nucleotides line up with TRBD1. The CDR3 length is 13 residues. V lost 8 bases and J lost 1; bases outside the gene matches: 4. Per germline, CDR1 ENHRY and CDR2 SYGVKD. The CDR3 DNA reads TGTGCCATCGGACAGGGAGTTTCCTACGAGCAGTACTTC. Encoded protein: CAIGQGVSYEQYF.

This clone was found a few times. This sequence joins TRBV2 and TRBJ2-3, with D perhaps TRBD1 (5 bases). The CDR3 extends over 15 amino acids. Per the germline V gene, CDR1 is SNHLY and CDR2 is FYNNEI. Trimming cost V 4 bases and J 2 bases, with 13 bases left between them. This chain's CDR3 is CASSVGQGATDTQYF. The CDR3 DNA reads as TGTGCCAGCAGTGTAGGGCAGGGCGCCACAGATACGCAGTATTTT. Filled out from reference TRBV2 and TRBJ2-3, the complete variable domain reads EPEVTQTPSHQVTQMGQEVILRCVPISNHLYFYWYRQILGQKVEFLVSFYNNEISEKSEIFDDQFSVERPDGSNFTLKIRSTKLEDSAMYFCASSVGQGATDTQYFGPGTRLTVL.

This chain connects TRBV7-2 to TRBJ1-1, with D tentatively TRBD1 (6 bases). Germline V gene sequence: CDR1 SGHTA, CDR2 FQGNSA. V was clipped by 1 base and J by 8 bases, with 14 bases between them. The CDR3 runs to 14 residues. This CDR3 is CASSLVLGAAEAFF. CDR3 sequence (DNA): TGTGCCAGCAGCTTAGTTTTGGGGGCGGCCGAAGCTTTCTTT.

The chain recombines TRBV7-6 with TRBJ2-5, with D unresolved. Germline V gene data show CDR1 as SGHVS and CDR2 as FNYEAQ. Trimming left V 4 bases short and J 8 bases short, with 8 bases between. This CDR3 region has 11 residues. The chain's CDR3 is CASSSRATQYF. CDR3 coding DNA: TGTGCCAGCAGCTCCCGCGCCACCCAGTACTTC.

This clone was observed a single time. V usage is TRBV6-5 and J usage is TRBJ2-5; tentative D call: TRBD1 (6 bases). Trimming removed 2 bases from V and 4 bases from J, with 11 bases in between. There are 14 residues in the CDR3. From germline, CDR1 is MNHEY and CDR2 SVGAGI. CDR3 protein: CASSYPSDRETQYF. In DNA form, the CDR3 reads TGTGCCAGCAGTTACCCGTCGGACAGAGAGACCCAGTACTTC.

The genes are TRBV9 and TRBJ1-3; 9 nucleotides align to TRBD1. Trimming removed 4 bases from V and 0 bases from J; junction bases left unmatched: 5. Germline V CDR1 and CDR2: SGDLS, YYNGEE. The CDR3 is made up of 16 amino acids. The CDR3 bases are TGTGCCAGCAGCCGGTTGACAGGGGGCTCTGGAAACACCATATATTTT. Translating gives CASSRLTGGSGNTIYF.

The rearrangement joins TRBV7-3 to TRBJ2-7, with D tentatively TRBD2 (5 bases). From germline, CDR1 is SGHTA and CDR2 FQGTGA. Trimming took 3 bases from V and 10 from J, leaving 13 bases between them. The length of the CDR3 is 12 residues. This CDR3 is CASSLDSPFQYF. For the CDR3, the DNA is TGTGCCAGCAGCTTGGACTCTCCCTTCCAGTACTTC.

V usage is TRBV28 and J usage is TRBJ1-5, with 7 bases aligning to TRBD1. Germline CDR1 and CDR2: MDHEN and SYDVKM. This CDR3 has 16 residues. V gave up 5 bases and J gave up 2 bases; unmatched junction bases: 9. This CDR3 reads CASSPQGKGGNQPQHF. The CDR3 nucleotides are TGTGCCAGCAGTCCACAGGGGAAAGGAGGCAATCAGCCCCAGCATTTT.

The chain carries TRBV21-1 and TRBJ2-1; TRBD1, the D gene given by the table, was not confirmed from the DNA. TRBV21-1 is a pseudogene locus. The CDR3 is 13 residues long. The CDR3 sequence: CASSNPGSNEQFF. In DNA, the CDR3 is TGTGCCAGCAGCAATCCAGGATCCAATGAGCAGTTCTTC.

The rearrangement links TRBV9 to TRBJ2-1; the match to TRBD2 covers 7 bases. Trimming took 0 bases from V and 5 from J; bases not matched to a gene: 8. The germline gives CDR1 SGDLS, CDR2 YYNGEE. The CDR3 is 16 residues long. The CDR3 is CASSVVAGAWNNEQFF. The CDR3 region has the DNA TGTGCCAGCAGCGTAGTGGCGGGAGCGTGGAACAATGAGCAGTTCTTC.

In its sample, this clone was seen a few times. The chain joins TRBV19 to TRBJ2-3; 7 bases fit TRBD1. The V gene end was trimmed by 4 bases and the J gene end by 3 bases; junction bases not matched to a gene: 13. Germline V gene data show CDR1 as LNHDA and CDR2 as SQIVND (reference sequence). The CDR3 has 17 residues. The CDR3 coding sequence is TGTGCCAGTAGTAGGCCAACAGGGGCCTTGTTGACAGATACGCAGTATTTT. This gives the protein CASSRPTGALLTDTQYF. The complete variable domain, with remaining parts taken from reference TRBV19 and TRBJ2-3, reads DGGITQSPKYLFRKEGQNVTLSCEQNLNHDAMYWYRQDPGQGLRLIYYSQIVNDFQKGDIAEGYSVSREKKESFPLTVTSAQKNPTAFYLCASSRPTGALLTDTQYFGPGTRLTVL.

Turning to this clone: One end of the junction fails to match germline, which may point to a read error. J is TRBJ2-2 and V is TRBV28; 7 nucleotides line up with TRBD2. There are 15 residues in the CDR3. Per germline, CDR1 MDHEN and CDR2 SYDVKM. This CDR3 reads CASSVGGGPPGELFF. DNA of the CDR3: TGTGCCAGCAGTGTGGGGGGAGGGCCCCCCGGGGAGCTATTTTTT. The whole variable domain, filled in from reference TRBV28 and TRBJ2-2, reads DVKVTQSSRYLVKRTGEKVFLECVQDMDHENMFWYRQDPGLGLRLIYFSYDVKMKEKGDIPEGYSVSREKKERFSLILESASTNQTSMYLCASSVGGGPPGELFFGEGSRLTVL.

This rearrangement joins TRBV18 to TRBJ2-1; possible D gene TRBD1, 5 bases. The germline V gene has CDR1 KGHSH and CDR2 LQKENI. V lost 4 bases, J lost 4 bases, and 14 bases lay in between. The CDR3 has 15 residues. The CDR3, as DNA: TGTGCCAGCTCACTCTCGCAGACAGCTTACAATGAGCAGTTCTTC. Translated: CASSLSQTAYNEQFF.

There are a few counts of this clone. CDR3 sequence reads: CASSSGLALNYEQYF. In DNA, the CDR3 is TGTGCCAGCAGTTCTGGACTAGCGCTCAACTACGAGCAGTACTTC. The rearrangement uses TRBV28 and TRBJ2-7; 9 bases fit TRBD2. Germline V lookup: CDR1 MDHEN, CDR2 SYDVKM. The CDR3 runs 15 residues. V dropped 4 bases and J dropped 3; count of bases not matched to a gene: 7.

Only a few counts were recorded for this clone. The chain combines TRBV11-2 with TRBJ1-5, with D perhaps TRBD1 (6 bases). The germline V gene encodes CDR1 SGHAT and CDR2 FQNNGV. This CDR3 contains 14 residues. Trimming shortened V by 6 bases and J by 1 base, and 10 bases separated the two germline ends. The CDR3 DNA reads TGTGCCAGCAGTTCCGGGACAAGCAATCAGCCCCAGCATTTT. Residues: CASSSGTSNQPQHF.